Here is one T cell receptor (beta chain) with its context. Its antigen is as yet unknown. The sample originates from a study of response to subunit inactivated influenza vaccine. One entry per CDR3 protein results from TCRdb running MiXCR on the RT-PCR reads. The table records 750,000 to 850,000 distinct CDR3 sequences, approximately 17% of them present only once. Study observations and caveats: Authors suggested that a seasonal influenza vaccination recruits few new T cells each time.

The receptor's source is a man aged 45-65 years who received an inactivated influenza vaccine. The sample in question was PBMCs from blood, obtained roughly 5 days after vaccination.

In DNA, the CDR3 is TGCAGTGCTAGTGGGGTAGAGGGGACAGCCAAAAACATTCAGTACTTC. Residues: CSASGVEGTAKNIQYF. The rearrangement joins TRBV20-1 to TRBJ2-4; D could derive from TRBD1 or TRBD2 (5 bases each). V lost 3 bases and J lost 0, with 15 bases in between. CDR3 size: 16 residues. CDR1 DFQATT and CDR2 SNEGSKA come from the germline V gene (reference sequence).